Below, 5 T cell receptor beta chains from the same sample are listed, as sequenced in a study of blood T cell repertoires in COVID-19 (dated by TCRdb to the early 2020s). Library creation used the immunoSEQ multiplex PCR assay. TCRdb took over this immuneACCESS table, retaining in-frame rearrangements with V and J assigned. Such tables are incomplete; in checked studies, under half of the missing clones stem from an unresolved V gene, and the remainder is unexplained. For this sample the table gives 200,000 to 250,000 clones, of which approximately 90% were detected only once. 0.8% to 1% of the sample comes from the top ten. The sample consisted of peripheral blood. Receptors originate from a man aged 55 to 69 with COVID-19, enrolled during active disease.

V usage is TRBV15 and J usage is TRBJ2-3; 8 positions agree with TRBD2. The CDR3 has 17 residues. The germline gives CDR1 LNHNV, CDR2 YYDKDF (reference sequence). The J segment lost 5 bases and the V segment lost 1 base, leaving 11 bases of the junction unmatched. CDR3 DNA: TGTGCCACCAGCAGAGGGTCGGGGACTAGAGCGTTAGATACGCAGTATTTT. Translated: CATSRGSGTRALDTQYF.

This clone was observed a single time. This chain uses TRBV9 with TRBJ2-2; perhaps TRBD1 as D (6 bases). CDR1 is SGDLS, CDR2 YYNGEE, per germline. The CDR3 sequence is 16 residues long. V was clipped by 2 bases and J by 6 bases, with 17 bases between them. CDR3 protein: CASSVVTGQTAGELFF. The CDR3 region has the DNA TGTGCCAGCAGCGTTGTCACAGGGCAGACGGCCGGGGAGCTGTTTTTT.

V and J are TRBV5-5 and TRBJ1-2; 7 bases match TRBD1. Germline V gives CDR1 SGHKS, CDR2 YYEKEE (reference sequence). With V trimmed by 9 bases and J by 4 bases, 18 bases remained unmatched. The length of the CDR3 is 16 residues. This CDR3 is CATRASPQQGTYGYTF. CDR3 coding DNA: TGTGCCACCAGGGCCTCCCCCCAACAGGGGACCTATGGCTACACCTTC.

The V and J genes are TRBV28 and TRBJ1-4; the match to TRBD1 covers 9 bases. V lost 6 bases, J lost 7 bases, and 9 bases stayed unmatched. The germline V gene encodes CDR1 MDHEN and CDR2 SYDVKM. CDR3 length equals 15 residues. CDR3 DNA sequence: TGTGCCAGCAGCCCGGGGGGACAGGGTCGTGAAAAACTGTTTTTT. Its protein product is CASSPGGQGREKLFF.

The chain couples TRBV19 to TRBJ1-5; the D is unclear. There are 13 residues in the CDR3. Trimming shortened V by 5 bases and J by 5 bases, and 10 bases separated the two germline ends. Germline CDR1 and CDR2: LNHDA and SQIVND (reference sequence). CDR3 nucleotides: TGTGCCAGTAGTGAATCAGTTTATCAGCCCCAGCATTTT. Its translation: CASSESVYQPQHF.